Each of the 13 T cell receptor beta chains below was sequenced from the same sample in a study of CXCR3-negative and CXCR3-positive naive CD8 T cells. The study's findings and limits: Hydrophobicity was higher for TRB CDR3s found in CXCR3-positive naive cells than in CXCR3-negative naive cells.

Their antigens are not known. With UMI labels, 5' RACE was used to prepare the TRB cDNA libraries. With the 5' RACE reads reprocessed, TCRdb shows one record per CDR3 protein and no DNA. The sample totals nearly 110,000 distinct CDR3 sequences; its top ten clones hold approximately 0.37%. Material: naive CXCR3+ CD8+ T cells from blood. Subset of the sample: CD45RO-CCR7+CD27+CD95- naive CD8+ T cells expressing CXCR3 (TNR3+). The origin of the receptors is a human donor in good health. Some clones in this sample may be carry-over from other donors' samples.

The rearrangement links TRBV5-5 to TRBJ2-2; TCRdb calls TRBD2, which cannot be checked without DNA. This CDR3 is built from 16 residues. The germline V gene encodes CDR1 SGHKS and CDR2 YYEKEE (reference sequence). CDR3 residues: CASSFFAGGDTGELFF.

The V gene is TRBV11-2, the J gene TRBJ2-2; TCRdb designates TRBD1, a call that cannot be tested without DNA. Germline loops: CDR1 SGHAT, CDR2 FQNNGV. This CDR3 comprises 14 residues. This CDR3 reads CASSSPPGPGELFF.

The gene calls are TRBV30 and TRBJ2-2. Per the germline V gene, CDR1 is GTSNPN and CDR2 is SVGIG (reference sequence). The CDR3 has 14 residues. The CDR3 here is CAWSVQGFDGELFF.

The chain links TRBV7-2 to TRBJ1-1; without DNA, the TCRdb call of TRBD1 cannot be checked. The germline gives CDR1 SGHTA, CDR2 FQGNSA. The CDR3 is 15 residues long. The CDR3 loop is CASSLVTGGSAEAFF.

The chain recombines TRBV6-6 with TRBJ2-5; TCRdb designates TRBD1, a call that cannot be tested without DNA. Per germline, CDR1 MNHNY and CDR2 SVGAGI (reference sequence). The CDR3 extends over 13 amino acids. The CDR3 sequence: CASSRYGGETQYF.

The chain couples TRBV12-3 or TRBV12-4 to TRBJ2-7. This CDR3 region has 13 residues. The CDR3 protein is CASSLAYSHEQYF.

This rearrangement joins TRBV27 to TRBJ2-3; TCRdb reports TRBD2, a call that lacks DNA to check it against. The CDR3 sequence is 16 residues long. CDR1 is MNHEY and CDR2 is SMNVEV in the germline V gene (reference sequence). The CDR3 protein is CASSPRLAGGTDTQYF.

The chain links TRBV5-1 to TRBJ2-1. The V gene's germline CDR1 is SGHRS and CDR2 YFSETQ. The CDR3 runs to 16 residues. CDR3 amino acids: CASSSLDRSSYNEQFF.

The rearrangement joins TRBV10-1 to TRBJ2-1; TCRdb's assignment of TRBD2 cannot be checked, as there is no DNA. Per the germline V gene, CDR1 is WNHNN and CDR2 is SYGVQD (reference sequence). The length of the CDR3 is 18 residues. The CDR3 loop reads CASSGTSGRSNSYNEQFF.

V and J are TRBV28 and TRBJ2-7. This CDR3 has 14 amino acids. CDR1 is MDHEN and CDR2 is SYDVKM in the germline V gene. The CDR3 reads CASSLLGDTYEQYF.

The chain uses TRBV10-3 and TRBJ2-7. The CDR3 extends over 16 amino acids. Looked up from germline, CDR1 is ENHRY and CDR2 is SYGVKD. CDR3 sequence reads: CAISAVDDTSSYEQYF.

CDR3 in amino acids: CSVAERTSGKGYNEQFF. This chain connects TRBV29-1 to TRBJ2-1; TCRdb's D call of TRBD2 is untestable without DNA. This CDR3 region has 17 residues. Germline loops: CDR1 SQVTM, CDR2 ANQGSEA.

The chain recombines TRBV20-1 with TRBJ2-7; TCRdb's D call, TRBD1, is unchecked because there is no DNA. In germline, CDR1 is DFQATT, CDR2 SNEGSKA (reference sequence). The CDR3 runs 14 residues. The CDR3 here is CSARADRGWDEQYF.